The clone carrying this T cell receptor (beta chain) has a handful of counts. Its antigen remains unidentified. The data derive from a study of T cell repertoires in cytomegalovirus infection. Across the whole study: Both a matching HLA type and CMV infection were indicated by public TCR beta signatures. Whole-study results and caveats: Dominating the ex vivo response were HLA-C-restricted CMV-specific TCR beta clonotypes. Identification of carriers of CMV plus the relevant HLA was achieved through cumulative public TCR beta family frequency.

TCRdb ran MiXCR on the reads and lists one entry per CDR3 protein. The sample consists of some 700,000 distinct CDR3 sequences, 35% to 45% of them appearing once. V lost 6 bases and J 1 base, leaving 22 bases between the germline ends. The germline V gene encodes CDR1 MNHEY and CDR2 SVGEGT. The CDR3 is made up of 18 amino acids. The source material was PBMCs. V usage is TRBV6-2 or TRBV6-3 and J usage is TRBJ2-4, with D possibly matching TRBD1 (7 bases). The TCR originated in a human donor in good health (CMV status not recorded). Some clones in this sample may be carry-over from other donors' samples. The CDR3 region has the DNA TGTGCCAGCAGCCCTCTTTGGGGCAGGGGGGTCGCCAAAAACATTCAGTACTTC. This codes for CASSPLWGRGVAKNIQYF.